This T cell receptor (beta chain) originates from a study of T and B cells in COVID-19 patients (dated by TCRdb to 2020 to 2022). Context from the whole study: In this study, adaptive immunity was profiled in COVID-19 patients who either had active infection or had recovered, using TRB and IGH repertoire sequencing of peripheral blood. A recovered cohort was made up of 19 patients contributing 20 to 25 samples, mostly after mild to moderate COVID-19 managed as outpatients. Median age was around 35 years in the recovered cohort versus approximately 67 years in the active-infection cohort. In the active-infection cohort, about 60% of the roughly 20 patients were critically ill and required mechanical ventilation or ECMO. Comorbidities linked to unfavorable COVID-19 outcome were present in 18 of 20 patients in the active-infection cohort. Over 8.3 million TCR sequences were analysed from a TCR and BCR sequence repository that comprised a few dozen patients and some 67 time points. A couple of patients were in both the active and recovered cohorts because samples existed from active disease and from after recovery. For the repertoire analyses, the comparison was an age-matched reference group of a few dozen healthy donors who were negative for COVID-19 antibodies. As many as 9 follow-up blood samples were taken per patient, and some of the samples covered different disease stages within the same individual. General conclusions and limits of the study: Specific T cell subsets (CD4+/Treg/CD8+) and sorted SARS-CoV-2-responsive or tetramer+ T cells had not yet been sequenced, and these experiments were ongoing. It was stated that prospective validation of the reported TCR clusters was required before the clusters could be put to clinical use. In active COVID-19, TRB repertoires were highly clonal, while at recovery, diversity and richness increased above the levels seen in healthy donors. The cohort was considered too small to assess HLA contributions to COVID-19 susceptibility or severity. In patients with COVID-19, the usage of TRBV/TRBJ genes was reported to be strongly skewed. The recovered cohort had 2,000 to 3,000 exclusive TCR clusters, including 31 low-pGen clusters. Few blood samples were available from mildly ill patients while symptoms were present or from severe cases at early time points.

CDR1 KGHSH and CDR2 LQKENI were looked up in the germline V gene. The CDR3 starts with the cysteine, ends with the phenylalanine, and has 15 residues. Solely the CDR3 DNA is kept, with 45 bases framed from the first base. A distance of 15 bases separates the germline ends of V and J, which lose 3 bases and 4 bases respectively. The listed sequencing device is Illumina MiSeq. TRB rearrangements were amplified by multiplex PCR with BIOMED2 TRB-A/B primer pools. Two consecutive PCRs added Illumina-compatible adapters and 7-nucleotide sample barcodes to the amplicons. Phusion HS II polymerase was used for all library PCRs. The amplicons were purified from gel with the NucleoSpin Gel and PCR Clean-up kit, measured on Qubit, and combined at approximately 4 nM. Amplicon pool quality was checked on an Agilent 2100 Bioanalyzer before Illumina next-generation sequencing. As for the authors' bioinformatics: MiXCR 3.0.8 with the default MiXCR reference library was used to annotate TRB rearrangements. Non-productive reads and sequences with fewer than 2 reads were removed, and every unique CDR3 nucleotide sequence was treated as one clone. Clonality, diversity, richness and V-J gene usage were calculated in R 3.5.1. GLIPH2 was used to cluster TCRs by CDR3 similarity, and OLGA was used to calculate generation probabilities. GLIPH2 clusters were kept only when the clusters contained at least four unique TCR clonotypes present in at least three individuals. TCRdb reanalyzed the raw reads on its own, using fastp at Q25 for trimming and MiXCR for clone calling, and kept in-frame beta chains. All rows with the same CDR3 protein become a single entry with the most common DNA and genes. The V and J calls here are based on TCRdb, not the publication. This sample comprises about 11,000 distinct CDR3 sequences, over 30% of them detected only once. 14% of the sample rests with the top ten.

Genomic DNA extracted from blood was used in amounts of 250-500 ng for amplification of TRB repertoires. By how much of the sample it makes up, this clonotype is medium-sized (0.01 to 0.1%). Its antigen remains undetermined. The record has no base qualities; no much larger clone is one base away. The TCR sequence derives from a human donor with active COVID-19. Recombination linked TRBV18 to TRBJ2-5; the D segment might be TRBD1 or TRBD2, since each matches 5 bases. The sample taken for sequencing was blood. The CDR3 region reads CASSPHNGDGETQYF. The sequenced DNA is TGTGCCAGCTCACCCCACAATGGGGACGGAGAGACCCAGTACTTC.